These 28 T cell receptor beta chains were all obtained from the same sample, sequenced in a study of cytomegalovirus exposure and HLA in healthy donors. The primer mix had 60 Vbeta and 13 Jbeta primers. This table comes from immunoSEQ multiplex PCR, and its TCRdb copy is limited to in-frame clones, with some not included. Of some 130,000 clones listed, just under 80% are singletons. The sample consisted of PBMCs. Every receptor here comes from a man aged 25 to 40 in good health.

The CDR3 loop reads CASSPLGASGPPLNNEQFF. The CDR3 DNA is TGCGCCAGCAGCCCTCTGGGGGCTAGCGGGCCCCCTTTGAACAATGAGCAGTTCTTC. J is TRBJ2-1 and V is TRBV4-3; 8 bases line up with TRBD2. The CDR3 contains 19 residues. Germline CDR1 reads LGHNA; CDR2 reads YSLEER. The junction had 19 bases not matched to a gene; V was cut back by 4 bases and J by 5 bases.

The chain couples TRBV18 to TRBJ1-2, with D unclear. V was shortened by 3 bases and J by 0 bases, with 14 bases between the two germline ends. The V gene's germline CDR1 is KGHSH and CDR2 LQKENI. The CDR3 spans 16 residues. DNA of the CDR3: TGTGCCAGCTCACCCGGGCAGGCGACTACTAACTATGGCTACACCTTC. Translating gives CASSPGQATTNYGYTF.

The sample holds a few counts of this clone. The chain employs TRBV14 and TRBJ2-1; 8 positions agree with TRBD1. From germline, CDR1 is SGHDN and CDR2 FVKESK. This CDR3 is built from 21 residues. V shed 4 bases, J shed 2 bases, and the junction held 22 bases outside the gene matches. CDR3 bases: TGTGCCAGCAGCCGTTCGGGGACAGGAGACTACTGGGCGTGGACCTACAATGAGCAGTTCTTC. Amino acid sequence: CASSRSGTGDYWAWTYNEQFF.

The chain couples TRBV7-8 to TRBJ1-5; D unresolved. Germline V gene lookup returns CDR1 SGHVS and CDR2 FQNEAQ. V was pared by 1 base and J by 0 bases, with 10 bases between. The CDR3 spans 16 residues. CDR3 coding DNA: TGTGCCAGCAGCTTAGATGGGCCATATAGCAATCAGCCCCAGCATTTT. Encoded protein: CASSLDGPYSNQPQHF.

This clone was picked up a small number of times. The CDR3 sequence: CASKVSGADTQYF. For the CDR3, the DNA is TGTGCCAGTAAGGTATCCGGGGCAGATACGCAGTATTTT. This chain links TRBV19 with TRBJ2-3; D perhaps matches TRBD2 (5 bases). V lost 7 bases and J lost 4, with 12 bases in between. CDR1 is LNHDA and CDR2 is SQIVND in the germline V gene (reference sequence). The CDR3 totals 13 residues. Drawing the rest from reference TRBV19 and TRBJ2-3, the complete variable domain is DGGITQSPKYLFRKEGQNVTLSCEQNLNHDAMYWYRQDPGQGLRLIYYSQIVNDFQKGDIAEGYSVSREKKESFPLTVTSAQKNPTAFYLCASKVSGADTQYFGPGTRLTVL.

V is TRBV25-1 and J is TRBJ2-5; 10 bases match TRBD2. The J call may be faulty, since TRBJ2-7 better matches the DNA end. This CDR3 spans 14 amino acids. Germline V gives CDR1 MGHDK, CDR2 SYGVNS. CDR3 nucleotides: TGTGCCAGCAGGCCTAGCGGGGGTTCCTACGAGCAGTACTTC. It specifies CASRPSGGSYEQYF.

V gene TRBV2 combines with J gene TRBJ2-1; 8 bases are a match to TRBD1. In germline, CDR1 is SNHLY, CDR2 FYNNEI. V lost 6 bases and J lost 3; bases outside the gene matches: 7. This CDR3 spans 15 amino acids. CDR3 amino acids: CASSHGQGGYNEQFF. CDR3 nucleotides: TGTGCCAGCAGCCACGGACAGGGCGGCTACAATGAGCAGTTCTTC.

This sequence joins TRBV29-1 and TRBJ2-1; D might be TRBD1 (6 bases). CDR3 length: 12 residues. Germline CDR1 is SQVTM and CDR2 is ANQGSEA. The V and J ends lost 5 bases and 5 bases respectively, with 10 bases between them. CDR3 nucleotides: TGCAGCGTTCGACAGGCGAACAATGAGCAGTTCTTC. Translating gives CSVRQANNEQFF.

The table lists this clone with a few counts. The V call is TRBV4-3, the J call TRBJ1-5; D possibly corresponds to TRBD1 (5 bases). Germline-derived CDR1 and CDR2 are LGHNA and YSLEER. Trimming left V 3 bases short and J 6 bases short, with 12 bases between. This CDR3 is built from 14 residues. CDR3 sequence (DNA): TGCGCCAGCAGCCAGGGGAGGGGAGCTCAGCCCCAGCATTTT. As protein: CASSQGRGAQPQHF.

This clone was detected only once. The rearrangement uses TRBV19 and TRBJ2-3; a weak D match, TRBD2 (5 bases). Germline-derived CDR1 and CDR2 are LNHDA and SQIVND (reference sequence). Between the trimmed V and J ends, which lost 3 bases and 5 bases, there was a span of 12 bases. CDR3 length: 14 amino acids. The CDR3 spells CASSIGVARDTQYF. For the CDR3, the DNA is TGTGCCAGTAGTATCGGGGTAGCAAGAGATACGCAGTATTTT.

This clone was observed a few times. V is TRBV2 and J is TRBJ2-5, with TRBD1 identical over 10 bases. The CDR3 covers 17 residues. CDR1 and CDR2 from the germline V gene are SNHLY and FYNNEI. The V segment lost 0 bases and the J segment 3 bases; nucleotides outside the gene matches: 7. This CDR3 reads CASSEALLDRGEETQYF. In nucleotides, the CDR3 is TGTGCCAGCAGTGAAGCGCTCTTGGACAGGGGGGAAGAGACCCAGTACTTC.

The CDR3 spells CASSYGTSGFSGANVLTF. DNA of the CDR3: TGTGCCAGCAGTTACGGGACTAGCGGATTTTCTGGGGCCAACGTCCTGACTTTC. The J gene is TRBJ2-6, the V gene TRBV6-7, with 11 bases identical to TRBD2. TRBV6-7 is noted as an ORF with a role that remains uncertain. CDR3 length equals 18 residues. J lost 1 base, V lost 2 bases, and 4 bases had no gene match.

The chain links TRBV11-2 to TRBJ1-1, with 8 bases that match TRBD1. Germline V gives CDR1 SGHAT, CDR2 FQNNGV. The CDR3 sequence is 13 residues long. V was pared by 1 base and J by 10 bases, with 5 bases of the junction left unmatched. The CDR3 loop reads CASSLGDRLGAFF. Written as DNA, the CDR3 is TGTGCCAGCAGCTTAGGGGACAGGCTAGGAGCTTTCTTT. The full variable domain, with the rest looked up from reference TRBV11-2 and TRBJ1-1, is EAGVAQSPRYKIIEKRQSVAFWCNPISGHATLYWYQQILGQGPKLLIQFQNNGVVDDSQLPKDRFSAERLKGVDSTLKIQPAKLEDSAVYLCASSLGDRLGAFFGQGTRLTVV.

As DNA, the CDR3 is TGTGCCGCCGGCGGGAAATCCTACAATGAGCAGTTCTTC. This gives the protein CAAGGKSYNEQFF. The chain combines TRBV27 with TRBJ2-1, with a weak D call TRBD2 (6 bases). Germline values: CDR1 MNHEY, CDR2 SMNVEV (reference sequence). Trimming removed 11 bases at V and 1 base at J, with 12 bases between. The CDR3 runs to 13 residues.

The rearrangement uses TRBV6-1 and TRBJ1-6, with 11 bases lining up with TRBD1. The CDR3 spans 17 residues. After removal of 1 base from V and 9 bases from J, the junction contained 8 bases not matched to a gene. CDR1 is MNHNS, CDR2 SASEGT, per germline. CDR3: CASSEVWLGQGASPLHF. In nucleotides, the CDR3 is TGTGCCAGCAGTGAAGTTTGGTTAGGACAGGGGGCTTCACCCCTCCACTTT.

The chain uses TRBV11-2 and TRBJ1-2; no firm D call. Germline V lookup: CDR1 SGHAT, CDR2 FQNNGV. V dropped 3 bases and J dropped 7 bases, with 12 bases sitting between them. CDR3 size: 13 residues. In DNA, the CDR3 is TGTGCCAGCAGCTTGGGAGGGATCCGTGGCTACACCTTC. It yields the protein CASSLGGIRGYTF.

To note about this clone: The junction and the germline gene differ at one end; a read error may be behind it. This chain joins TRBV7-9 and TRBJ1-1, with a weak D call TRBD1 (6 bases). Per the germline V gene, CDR1 is SEHNR and CDR2 is FQNEAQ (reference sequence). This CDR3 comprises 15 residues. The CDR3, as DNA: TGTTCCAGCAGCTTACTTGGGGGGGCCGGGACTGAAGCTTTCTTT. The encoded protein is CSSSLLGGAGTEAFF.

The chain joins TRBV5-1 to TRBJ1-2; a weak D match, TRBD1 (6 bases). Germline CDR1 SGHRS, CDR2 YFSETQ. This CDR3 is 13 amino acids long. V was pared by 4 bases and J by 3 bases, with 10 bases between. CDR3 in amino acids: CASSPDRYYGYTF. The CDR3, as DNA: TGCGCCAGCAGCCCCGACAGGTACTATGGCTACACCTTC.

This chain links TRBV6-5 with TRBJ1-3, with no clear D. Germline V gene lookup returns CDR1 MNHEY and CDR2 SVGAGI. Trimming cost V 2 bases and J 0 bases, with 8 bases left between them. There are 15 residues in the CDR3. The CDR3 bases are TGTGCCAGCAGTTACAACGGGAACTCTGGAAACACCATATATTTT. This gives the protein CASSYNGNSGNTIYF.

The chain has TRBV7-9 and TRBJ2-1, with D maybe TRBD2 (6 bases). This CDR3 comprises 15 residues. With 1 base removed from V and 6 bases from J, the gap between germline ends came to 13 bases. Looked up from germline, CDR1 is SEHNR and CDR2 is FQNEAQ (reference sequence). CDR3 amino acids: CASSLGPGGFNEQFF. CDR3 bases: TGTGCCAGCAGCTTAGGACCTGGGGGGTTCAATGAGCAGTTCTTC.

This rearrangement joins TRBV30 to TRBJ2-1; D perhaps matches TRBD2 (6 bases). V was trimmed by 0 bases and J by 9 bases, leaving 12 bases between them. The CDR3 is made up of 13 amino acids. The germline V gene has CDR1 GTSNPN and CDR2 SVGIG (reference sequence). The CDR3 nucleotides read TGTGCCTGGAGTGTACTCGGGCGGGGTGAGCAGTTCTTC. The encoded protein is CAWSVLGRGEQFF.

The chain is built from TRBV9 and TRBJ1-4; 7 bases match TRBD1. Germline V gene sequence: CDR1 SGDLS, CDR2 YYNGEE. The CDR3 runs to 15 residues. Trimming took 3 bases from V and 6 from J; bases not matched to a gene: 8. As DNA, the CDR3 is TGTGCCAGCAGCGCCGGACAGGCTCGGTATGAAAAACTGTTTTTT. Translating gives CASSAGQARYEKLFF.

The chain recombines TRBV27 with TRBJ1-1; no clear D gene. CDR3 length: 14 amino acids. CDR1 and CDR2 from the germline V gene are MNHEY and SMNVEV (reference sequence). Trimming removed 3 bases from V and 0 bases from J, with 8 bases in between. The CDR3 here is CASSFDPMNTEAFF. The CDR3 DNA reads as TGTGCCAGCAGTTTTGATCCTATGAACACTGAAGCTTTCTTT.

V is TRBV19 and J is TRBJ1-5, with 8 bases identical to TRBD1. CDR1 and CDR2 (germline): LNHDA, SQIVND (reference sequence). Trimming at V came to 5 bases and at J to 3 bases, leaving 6 bases not matched to a gene. The CDR3 sequence is 15 residues long. CDR3 DNA: TGTGCCAGTAGTTCCAGGGGGCGCGTCAATCAGCCCCAGCATTTT. Its protein is CASSSRGRVNQPQHF.

The chain recombines TRBV10-3 with TRBJ1-2; weak D call: TRBD1 (5 bases). The CDR3 loop spans 15 amino acids. Trimming removed 0 bases from V and 4 bases from J, with 12 bases in between. Germline V lookup: CDR1 ENHRY, CDR2 SYGVKD. CDR3 sequence reads: CAISESKSGIYGYTF. Written as DNA, the CDR3 is TGTGCCATCAGTGAGTCGAAGTCAGGGATCTATGGCTACACCTTC.

V gene TRBV12-5 combines with J gene TRBJ1-2, with no clear D. This CDR3 spans 13 amino acids. The germline gives CDR1 LGHNT, CDR2 FRNRAP. V gave up 4 bases and J gave up 4 bases, with 10 bases separating them. The CDR3 sequence: CASGSGGIYGYTF. The CDR3 nucleotides read TGTGCTAGTGGTTCCGGCGGGATCTATGGCTACACCTTC. The entire variable domain, with the rest obtained from reference TRBV12-5 and TRBJ1-2, is as follows: DARVTQTPRHKVTEMGQEVTMRCQPILGHNTVFWYRQTMMQGLELLAYFRNRAPLDDSGMPKDRFSAEMPDATLATLKIQPSEPRDSAVYFCASGSGGIYGYTFGSGTRLTVV.

The chain is built from TRBV5-4 and TRBJ2-1; 7 bases map to TRBD2. V dropped 9 bases and J dropped 8; count of bases not matched to a gene: 14. Germline lookup yields CDR1 SGHNT and CDR2 YYREEE (reference sequence). This CDR3 has 14 residues. Written as DNA, the CDR3 is TGTGCCACCCTGGCTCAAACTAGCGACCATGAGCAGTTCTTC. This sequence encodes CATLAQTSDHEQFF.

The J gene is TRBJ2-5, the V gene TRBV5-1, with TRBD1 as a possible D gene (6 bases). The CDR3 has 13 residues. Trimming removed 4 bases from V and 3 bases from J, with 10 bases in between. Germline-derived CDR1 and CDR2 are SGHRS and YFSETQ. CDR3 region: CASSRTGKETQYF. Here the CDR3 DNA reads TGCGCCAGCAGCAGAACAGGGAAAGAGACCCAGTACTTC.